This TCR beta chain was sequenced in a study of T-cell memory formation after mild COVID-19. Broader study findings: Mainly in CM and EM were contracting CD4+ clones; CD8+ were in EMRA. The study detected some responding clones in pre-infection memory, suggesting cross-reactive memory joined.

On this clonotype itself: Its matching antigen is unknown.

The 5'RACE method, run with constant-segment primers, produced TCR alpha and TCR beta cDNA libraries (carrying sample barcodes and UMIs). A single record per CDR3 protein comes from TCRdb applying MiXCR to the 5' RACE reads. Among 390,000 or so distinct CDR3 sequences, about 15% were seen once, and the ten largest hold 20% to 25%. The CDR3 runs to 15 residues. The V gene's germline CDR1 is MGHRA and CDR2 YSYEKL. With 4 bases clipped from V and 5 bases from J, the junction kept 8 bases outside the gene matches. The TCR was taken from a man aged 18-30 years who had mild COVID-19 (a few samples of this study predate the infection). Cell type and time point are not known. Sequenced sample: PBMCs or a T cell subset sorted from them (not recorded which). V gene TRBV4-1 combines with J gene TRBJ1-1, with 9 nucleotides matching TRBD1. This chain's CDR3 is CASSPRTGVETEAFF. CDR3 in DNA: TGCGCCAGCAGCCCCCGGACAGGGGTAGAGACTGAAGCTTTCTTT.